Listed here are 2 T cell receptor beta chains from one sample, sequenced in a study of cytomegalovirus exposure and HLA in healthy donors. Primers included in the PCR were 60 Vbeta and 13 Jbeta primers. Measured with immunoSEQ multiplex PCR; TCRdb has only the in-frame clones, and not every one. The data contain tens of thousands of clones, around two thirds of them singletons. The specimen sequenced was PBMCs. The receptors stem from a human donor in good health.

The gene calls are TRBV5-8 and TRBJ2-7; 8 bases line up with TRBD1. The CDR3 runs 17 residues. Per germline, CDR1 SGHTS and CDR2 YDEGEE. J lost 4 bases, V lost 1 base, and 13 bases had no gene match. In DNA, the CDR3 is TGTGCCAGCAGCTTGATGAATTCAGGACAGGGTTGGTACGAGCAGTACTTC. This gives the protein CASSLMNSGQGWYEQYF.

The rearrangement links TRBV13 to TRBJ1-4, with no clear D. CDR3 length: 16 amino acids. Germline V CDR1 and CDR2: PRHDT, FYEKMQ (reference sequence). Between the trimmed V and J ends, which lost 3 bases and 1 base, there was a span of 12 bases. For the CDR3, the DNA is TGTGCCAGCAGCTTCAGTGAGGATGTAACTAATGAAAAACTGTTTTTT. It yields the protein CASSFSEDVTNEKLFF.